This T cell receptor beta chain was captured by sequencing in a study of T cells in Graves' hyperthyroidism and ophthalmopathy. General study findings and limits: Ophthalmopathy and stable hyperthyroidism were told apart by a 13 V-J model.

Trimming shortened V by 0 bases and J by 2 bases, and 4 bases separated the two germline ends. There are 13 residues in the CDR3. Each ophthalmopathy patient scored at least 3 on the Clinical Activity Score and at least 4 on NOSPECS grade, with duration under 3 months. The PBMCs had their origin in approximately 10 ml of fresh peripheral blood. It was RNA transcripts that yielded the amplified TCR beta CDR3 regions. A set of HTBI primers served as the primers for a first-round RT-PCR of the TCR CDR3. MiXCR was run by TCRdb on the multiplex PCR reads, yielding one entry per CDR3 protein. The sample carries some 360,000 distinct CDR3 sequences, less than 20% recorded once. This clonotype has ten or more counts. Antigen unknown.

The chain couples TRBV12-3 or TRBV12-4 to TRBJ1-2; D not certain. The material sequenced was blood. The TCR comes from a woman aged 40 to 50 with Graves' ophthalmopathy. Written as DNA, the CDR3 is TGTGCCAGCAGTTTAGCACCAAACTATGGCTACACCTTC. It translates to CASSLAPNYGYTF.